This T cell receptor beta chain was sequenced in a study of cytomegalovirus exposure and HLA in healthy donors. About the study: An analysis done earlier identified some 120 million unique TCR beta sequences from 190 million or so T cells.

Germline V gene lookup returns CDR1 LNHDA and CDR2 SQIVND (reference sequence). This CDR3 is 17 amino acids long. V dropped 5 bases and J dropped 4; count of bases not matched to a gene: 9. Primers for the PCR totalled 60 Vbeta and 13 Jbeta. Produced via immunoSEQ multiplex PCR; TCRdb's table is partial and in-frame only. The sample lists about 120,000 clones, around 79% seen once, with around 1.4% in the top ten. As for this clone: Antigen: not known.

Points from the study as a whole: Under in vitro conditions, a few CMV-associated chains were confirmed as specific for CMV antigens. Common viral pathogens were later found to be apparently linked to several of the most significant clusters.

This chain connects TRBV19 to TRBJ2-7; 15 nucleotides match TRBD2. The TCR was taken from a young woman in good health and CMV-seronegative. Sequences were obtained from PBMCs. The CDR3 loop reads CASSSGTSGRMRYEQYF. DNA of the CDR3: TGTGCCAGTAGTTCGGGGACTAGCGGGAGGATGCGGTACGAGCAGTACTTC.